These 26 T cell receptor beta chains originate from one sample sequenced in a study of CD8 T cells in ankylosing spondylitis. One entry per CDR3 protein, called by TCRdb with MiXCR from the 5' RACE reads. The repertoire has roughly 97,000 distinct CDR3 sequences, over 6.5% of them found once; the top ten carry 9.9%. Material for sequencing was blood, either unsorted or a sorted T cell fraction (not recorded which). The receptors come from a male donor with ankylosing spondylitis or in good health (not recorded which).

This clonotype was picked up many times. V is TRBV10-3 and J is TRBJ1-2, with TRBD1 as a possible D gene (5 bases). Germline lookup yields CDR1 ENHRY and CDR2 SYGVKD. The CDR3 length is 12 residues. Trimming shortened V by 6 bases and J by 6 bases, and 11 bases separated the two germline ends. The CDR3 sequence: CAISATGHGYTF. The CDR3 DNA sequence: TGTGCCATCAGCGCCACAGGTCATGGCTACACCTTC.

Many counts were recorded for this clonotype. The V call is TRBV19, the J call TRBJ2-7; no definite D call. Germline CDR1 reads LNHDA; CDR2 reads SQIVND (reference sequence). This CDR3 has 12 amino acids. V dropped 4 bases and J dropped 0 bases, with 4 bases sitting between them. CDR3 loop: CASSKTSYEQYF. CDR3 coding DNA: TGTGCCAGTAGTAAGACCTCCTACGAGCAGTACTTC.

This clonotype appeared many times. The V and J genes are TRBV7-2 and TRBJ2-5; 12 bases line up with TRBD2. The CDR3 sequence is 14 residues long. The germline V gene encodes CDR1 SGHTA and CDR2 FQGNSA. V lost 4 bases and J lost 5; bases outside the gene matches: 2. CDR3 in DNA: TGTGCCAGCAGCTCGCTAGCGGGGGGGGAGACCCAGTACTTC. Its protein product is CASSSLAGGETQYF.

This clonotype was seen at least ten times. The V and J genes are TRBV12-3 or TRBV12-4 and TRBJ2-3; TRBD2 matches at 7 bases. The CDR3 covers 14 residues. V trimming: 6 bases; J trimming: 4 bases; junction bases outside the gene matches: 7. The CDR3 is CASSPGLGADTQYF. CDR3 sequence (DNA): TGTGCCAGCAGCCCCGGACTAGGGGCAGATACGCAGTATTTT.

This clonotype is judged medium-sized. This rearrangement joins TRBV28 to TRBJ2-7; possibly TRBD1 or TRBD2 for D (5 bases each). The V end lost 5 bases, the J end lost 3 bases, and 11 bases lay between the germline ends. Germline V gives CDR1 MDHEN, CDR2 SYDVKM. CDR3 length: 13 residues. The CDR3 DNA follows: TGTGCCAGCAGTGTCGGGACCGGCTACGAGCAGTACTTC. Its protein is CASSVGTGYEQYF.

The rearrangement links TRBV12-3 or TRBV12-4 to TRBJ2-1, with a tentative D call TRBD2 (6 bases). CDR3 length: 15 amino acids. V lost 5 bases and J lost 4, with 15 bases in between. CDR3 nucleotides: TGTGCCAGCAGTCTTGGGGGGACTCAATACAATGAGCAGTTCTTC. Translation: CASSLGGTQYNEQFF.

This clonotype was observed a handful of times. The chain combines TRBV5-1 with TRBJ1-5; maybe TRBD1 (6 bases). The CDR3 spans 14 residues. The germline CDR1 and CDR2 sequences are SGHRS and YFSETQ. V gave up 4 bases and J gave up 2 bases, with 10 bases separating them. CDR3 DNA: TGCGCCAGCAGCCAACAGGGAGGCAATCAGCCCCAGCATTTT. This sequence encodes CASSQQGGNQPQHF.

This clonotype was picked up a small number of times. The gene calls are TRBV6-1 and TRBJ2-7; perhaps TRBD2 as D (6 bases). V lost 10 bases, J lost 0 bases, and 19 bases lay in between. This CDR3 region has 15 residues. The V gene's germline CDR1 is MNHNS and CDR2 SASEGT. The CDR3 coding sequence is TGTGCCATCCAACACCGGGACTTAAGCTCCTACGAGCAGTACTTC. Translated: CAIQHRDLSSYEQYF.

This clonotype showed up many times. V and J are TRBV7-2 and TRBJ2-7, with a tentative D call TRBD2 (6 bases). V lost 5 bases, J lost 2 bases, and 16 bases lay in between. This CDR3 comprises 15 residues. The germline V gene encodes CDR1 SGHTA and CDR2 FQGNSA. CDR3 coding DNA: TGTGCCAGCAGCGAGAGAACGGGGGTAACCTACGAGCAGTACTTC. It codes for CASSERTGVTYEQYF.

This clonotype was counted a few times. The chain joins TRBV7-2 to TRBJ1-1; D unresolved. Germline values: CDR1 SGHTA, CDR2 FQGNSA. CDR3 length: 14 amino acids. V shed 3 bases and J shed 0 bases, with 8 bases lying between them. As DNA, the CDR3 is TGTGCCAGCAGCTTGAGTCTAATGAACACTGAAGCTTTCTTT. Translated: CASSLSLMNTEAFF.

In its sample, this clonotype was seen many times. The chain combines TRBV18 with TRBJ2-1; D may be TRBD1 or TRBD2 (6 bases each). Germline CDR1 is KGHSH and CDR2 is LQKENI. Trimming took off 4 bases at V and 5 bases at J, with 12 bases between the two ends. CDR3 length: 14 amino acids. This CDR3 reads CASSLGGQDNEQFF. CDR3 DNA sequence: TGTGCCAGCTCACTAGGGGGGCAAGACAATGAGCAGTTCTTC.

This clonotype was seen a few times. The rearrangement links TRBV7-2 to TRBJ1-2; D remains unclear. V was shortened by 5 bases and J by 6 bases, with 13 bases between the two germline ends. Germline V gene data show CDR1 as SGHTA and CDR2 as FQGNSA. This CDR3 region has 13 residues. The CDR3 nucleotides are TGTGCCAGCAGCCCTGCCCTCACTAATGGCTACACCTTC. Protein product: CASSPALTNGYTF.

This chain joins TRBV6-6 and TRBJ2-5; 7 nucleotides line up with TRBD2. The CDR3 runs to 13 residues. Germline loops: CDR1 MNHNY, CDR2 SVGAGI (reference sequence). Trimming at V came to 4 bases and at J to 5 bases, leaving 4 bases not matched to a gene. The CDR3 sequence: CASSFQGGETQYF. The CDR3 DNA is TGTGCCAGCAGTTTCCAGGGAGGGGAGACCCAGTACTTC.

The gene calls are TRBV20-1 and TRBJ1-2, with D maybe TRBD1 (5 bases). V was shortened by 6 bases and J by 6 bases, with 14 bases between the two germline ends. CDR1 and CDR2 (germline): DFQATT, SNEGSKA (reference sequence). The CDR3 contains 12 residues. The CDR3 sequence is CSAPPGLDGYTF. As DNA, the CDR3 is TGCAGTGCCCCCCCAGGGTTAGATGGCTACACCTTC.

This clonotype occurred many times. This rearrangement joins TRBV12-3 or TRBV12-4 to TRBJ2-7; 7 bases are a match to TRBD1. V trimming: 6 bases; J trimming: 0 bases; junction bases outside the gene matches: 8. CDR3 length: 15 residues. The CDR3 region has the DNA TGTGCCAGCAGCCCGGGACAGAGTAACTCCTACGAGCAGTACTTC. It specifies CASSPGQSNSYEQYF.

Only one count was recorded for this clonotype. The rearrangement joins TRBV6-1 to TRBJ1-4; no clear D. Germline lookup yields CDR1 MNHNS and CDR2 SASEGT. The CDR3 sequence is 13 residues long. Trimming removed 6 bases at V and 4 bases at J, with 9 bases between. CDR3 DNA: TGTGCCAGCAGGCGGTTGGGTAATGAAAAACTGTTTTTT. Amino acids: CASRRLGNEKLFF.

About this clonotype itself: An end of the junction differs from the germline gene, which may be a read error. The chain combines TRBV7-2 with TRBJ2-4; 11 bases align to TRBD2. Germline CDR1 reads SGHTA; CDR2 reads FQGNSA. This CDR3 comprises 14 residues. CDR3 residues: CASGFLAGGNIQYF. The CDR3 DNA reads as TGTGCCAGCGGCTTTCTAGCGGGGGGAAACATTCAGTACTTC.

This clonotype was picked up many times. The chain links TRBV2 to TRBJ2-5; 9 bases fit TRBD1. The CDR3 is made up of 14 amino acids. V was clipped by 7 bases and J by 5 bases; unmatched bases: 8. Germline V gene sequence: CDR1 SNHLY, CDR2 FYNNEI. The CDR3 reads CASTVQGARETQYF. CDR3 DNA: TGTGCCAGCACCGTACAGGGGGCGCGTGAGACCCAGTACTTC.

This clonotype was picked up many times. The genes are TRBV13 and TRBJ1-4; maybe TRBD1 (6 bases). This CDR3 has 17 residues. Germline lookup yields CDR1 PRHDT and CDR2 FYEKMQ (reference sequence). The V end lost 2 bases, the J end lost 7 bases, and 20 bases lay between the germline ends. CDR3 protein: CASSLSTRGPRGEKLFF. The CDR3 nucleotides are TGTGCCAGCAGCTTATCGACGCGGGGGCCTCGGGGTGAAAAACTGTTTTTT.

This clonotype has ten or more counts. The V gene is TRBV4-2, the J gene TRBJ2-1; D unclear. Germline assignment: CDR1 LGHNA and CDR2 YNFKEQ. Trimming removed 1 base from V and 4 bases from J, with 14 bases in between. The CDR3 has 16 residues. The chain's CDR3 is CASSQGNAIPYNEQFF. In DNA, the CDR3 is TGTGCCAGCAGCCAAGGGAACGCCATCCCATACAATGAGCAGTTCTTC.

This clonotype was seen repeatedly, ten times or more. This rearrangement joins TRBV7-3 to TRBJ2-5; possible D gene TRBD2, 6 bases. Trimming removed 3 bases at V and 2 bases at J, with 7 bases between. This CDR3 spans 13 amino acids. Germline values: CDR1 SGHTA, CDR2 FQGTGA. The CDR3 nucleotides are TGTGCCAGCAGCTTGACTAGACAAGAGACCCAGTACTTC. Protein: CASSLTRQETQYF.

The table lists this clonotype with many counts. The rearrangement uses TRBV29-1 and TRBJ2-7; no clear D. Trimming removed 4 bases from V and 0 bases from J, with 10 bases in between. Germline CDR1 is SQVTM and CDR2 is ANQGSEA. There are 13 residues in the CDR3. In nucleotides, the CDR3 is TGCAGCGTTGTGGGTGCGGCCTCCTACGAGCAGTACTTC. Its translation is CSVVGAASYEQYF.

The chain employs TRBV7-2 and TRBJ2-2; 9 nucleotides align to TRBD2. Germline CDR1 reads SGHTA; CDR2 reads FQGNSA. The CDR3 sequence is 18 residues long. The V segment lost 2 bases and the J segment 4 bases; nucleotides outside the gene matches: 11. CDR3 sequence: CASSLRPSGNFITGELFF. For the CDR3, the DNA is TGTGCCAGCAGCTTACGCCCTAGCGGGAATTTTATCACCGGGGAGCTGTTTTTT. Using reference TRBV7-2 and TRBJ2-2 for the parts outside the CDR3, the full variable domain is GAGVSQSPSNKVTEKGKDVELRCDPISGHTALYWYRQSLGQGLEFLIYFQGNSAPDKSGLPSDRFSAERTGGSVSTLTIQRTQQEDSAVYLCASSLRPSGNFITGELFFGEGSRLTVL.

This clonotype was recorded many times. The rearrangement joins TRBV9 to TRBJ2-7; 7 nucleotides agree with TRBD2. Trimming removed 0 bases from V and 1 base from J; junction bases left unmatched: 13. CDR3 length: 18 amino acids. Germline lookup yields CDR1 SGDLS and CDR2 YYNGEE. CDR3 in amino acids: CASSVGPYRTGGSYEQYF. CDR3 DNA sequence: TGTGCCAGCAGCGTAGGGCCCTACCGAACGGGAGGATCCTACGAGCAGTACTTC.

This clonotype was seen many times. The V gene is TRBV7-3, the J gene TRBJ2-5; unclear D gene. The CDR3 is 16 amino acids. CDR1 SGHTA and CDR2 FQGTGA come from the germline V gene. V lost 1 base, J lost 2 bases, and 14 bases lay in between. For the CDR3, the DNA is TGTGCCAGCAGCTTAAAGTCTCCAGCCACTCAAGAGACCCAGTACTTC. This encodes CASSLKSPATQETQYF.

This clonotype was seen at least ten times. This chain uses TRBV6-2 or TRBV6-3 with TRBJ2-1; TRBD2 agrees at 10 bases. CDR3 length: 14 amino acids. Germline trimming cut 10 bases from V and 7 bases from J; bases unmatched to any gene: 10. CDR1 is MNHEY and CDR2 is SVGEGT in the germline V gene. CDR3 sequence (DNA): TGTGCCACACTTCTAGCGGGGGTGGGGAATGAGCAGTTCTTC. Protein product: CATLLAGVGNEQFF.